The source of this TCR beta chain is a study of blood T cell repertoires in COVID-19. Looking at the study overall: Acute and convalescent COVID-19 specimens originated in the United States, Italy and Spain.

Germline V gene lookup returns CDR1 KGHSH and CDR2 LQKENI. The V and J ends lost 3 bases and 3 bases respectively, with 14 bases between them. CDR3 length: 15 residues. Assay used: immunoSEQ multiplex PCR; TCRdb lists only in-frame clones, some missing. The profile covers fewer than 25,000 clones, with around 89% appearing a single time and 6% taken by the ten largest. Material for sequencing was peripheral blood. The source is a human donor in a cohort sampled during active COVID-19. The rearrangement uses TRBV18 and TRBJ1-1; no clear D. CDR3 coding DNA: TGTGCCAGCTCACCGGAGTGGAGCTATGACACTGAAGCTTTCTTT. Encoded protein: CASSPEWSYDTEAFF.